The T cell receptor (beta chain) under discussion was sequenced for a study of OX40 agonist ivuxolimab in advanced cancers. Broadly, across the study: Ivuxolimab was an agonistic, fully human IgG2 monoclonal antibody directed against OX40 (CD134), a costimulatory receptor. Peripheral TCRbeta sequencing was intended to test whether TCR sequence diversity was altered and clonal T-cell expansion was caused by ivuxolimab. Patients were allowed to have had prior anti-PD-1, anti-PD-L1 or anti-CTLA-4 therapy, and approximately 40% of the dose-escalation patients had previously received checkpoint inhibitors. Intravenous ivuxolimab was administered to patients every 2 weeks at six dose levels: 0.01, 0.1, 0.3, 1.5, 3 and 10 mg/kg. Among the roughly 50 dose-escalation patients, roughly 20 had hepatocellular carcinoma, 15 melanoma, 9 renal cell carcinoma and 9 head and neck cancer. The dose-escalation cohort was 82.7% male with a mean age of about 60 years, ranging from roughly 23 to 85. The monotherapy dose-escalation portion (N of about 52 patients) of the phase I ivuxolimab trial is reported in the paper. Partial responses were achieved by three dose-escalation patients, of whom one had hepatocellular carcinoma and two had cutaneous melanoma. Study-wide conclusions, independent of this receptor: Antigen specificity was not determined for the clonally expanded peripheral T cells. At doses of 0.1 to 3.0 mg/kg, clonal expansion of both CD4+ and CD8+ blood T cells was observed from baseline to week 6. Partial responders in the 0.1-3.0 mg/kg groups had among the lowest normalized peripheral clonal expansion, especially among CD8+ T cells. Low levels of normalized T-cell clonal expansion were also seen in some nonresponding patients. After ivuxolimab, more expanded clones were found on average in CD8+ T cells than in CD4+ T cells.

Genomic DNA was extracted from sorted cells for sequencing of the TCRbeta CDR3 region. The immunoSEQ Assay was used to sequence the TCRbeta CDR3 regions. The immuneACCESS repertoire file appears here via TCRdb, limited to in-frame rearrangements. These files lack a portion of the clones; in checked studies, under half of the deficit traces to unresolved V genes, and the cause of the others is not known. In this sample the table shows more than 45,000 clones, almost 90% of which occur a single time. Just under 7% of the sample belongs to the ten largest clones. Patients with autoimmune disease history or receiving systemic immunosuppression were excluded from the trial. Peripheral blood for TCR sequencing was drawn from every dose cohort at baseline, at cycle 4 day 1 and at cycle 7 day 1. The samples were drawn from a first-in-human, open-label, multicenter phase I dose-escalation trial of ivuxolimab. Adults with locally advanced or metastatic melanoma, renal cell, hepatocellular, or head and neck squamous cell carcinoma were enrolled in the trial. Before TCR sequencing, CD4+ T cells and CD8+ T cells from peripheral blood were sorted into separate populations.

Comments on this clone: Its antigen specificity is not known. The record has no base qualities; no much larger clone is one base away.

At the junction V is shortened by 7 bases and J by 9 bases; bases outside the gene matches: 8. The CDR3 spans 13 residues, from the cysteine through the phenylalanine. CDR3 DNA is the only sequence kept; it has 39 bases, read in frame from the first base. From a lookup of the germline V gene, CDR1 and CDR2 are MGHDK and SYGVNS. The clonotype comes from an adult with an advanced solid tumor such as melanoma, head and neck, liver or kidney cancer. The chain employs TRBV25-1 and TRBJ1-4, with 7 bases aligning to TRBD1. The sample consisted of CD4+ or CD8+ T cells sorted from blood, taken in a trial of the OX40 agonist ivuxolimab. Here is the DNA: TGTGCCAGCACCCAGACAGGGAGGAAAAAACTGTTTTTT. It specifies CASTQTGRKKLFF.